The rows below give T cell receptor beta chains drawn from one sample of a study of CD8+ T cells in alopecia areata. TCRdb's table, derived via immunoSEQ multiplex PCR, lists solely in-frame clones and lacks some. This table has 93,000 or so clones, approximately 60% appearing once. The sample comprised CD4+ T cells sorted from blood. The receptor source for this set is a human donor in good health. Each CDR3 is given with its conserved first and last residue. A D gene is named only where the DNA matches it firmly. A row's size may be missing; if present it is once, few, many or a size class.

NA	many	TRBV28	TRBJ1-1	CASRLVGASKAFF	TGTGCCAGCAGGTTGGTCGGGGCGAGCAAGGCTTTCTTT
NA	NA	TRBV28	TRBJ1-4	CASSFGGASNEKLFF	TGTGCCAGCAGTTTTGGGGGCGCGTCTAATGAAAAACTGTTTTTT
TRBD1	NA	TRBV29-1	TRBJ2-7	CSAGTAYEQYF	TGCAGCGCCGGGACAGCCTACGAGCAGTACTTC
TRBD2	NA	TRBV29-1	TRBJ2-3	CSVKAGAQYF	TGCAGCGTCAAAGCGGGGGCGCAGTATTTT
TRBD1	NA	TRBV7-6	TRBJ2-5	CASSLTGDRALKGETQYF	TGTGCCAGCAGCTTAACAGGGGACAGGGCATTGAAAGGGGAGACCCAGTACTTC
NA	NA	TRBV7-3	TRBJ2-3	CASSRGGPDTQYF	TGTGCCAGCAGCCGCGGCGGGCCAGATACGCAGTATTTT
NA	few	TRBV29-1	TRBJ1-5	CSVAQSTDSNQPQHF	TGCAGCGTTGCCCAGTCGACAGACAGCAATCAGCCCCAGCATTTT
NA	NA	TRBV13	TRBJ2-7	CASSQVDSRFYEQYF	TGTGCCAGCAGTCAGGTGGACAGCAGATTCTACGAGCAGTACTTC
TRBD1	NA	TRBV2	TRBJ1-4	CASRGGQGANEKLFF	TGTGCCAGCAGAGGAGGACAGGGGGCTAATGAAAAACTGTTTTTT
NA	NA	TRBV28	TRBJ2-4	CASSSPAGNKNIQYF	TGTGCCAGCAGTTCCCCCGCGGGGAACAAAAACATTCAGTACTTC
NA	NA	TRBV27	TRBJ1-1	CASSFRGMNTEAFF	TGTGCCAGCAGTTTCCGAGGGATGAACACTGAAGCTTTCTTT
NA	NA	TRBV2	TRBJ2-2	CASSETGPMNTGELFF	TGTGCCAGCAGTGAAACGGGACCGATGAACACCGGGGAGCTGTTTTTT
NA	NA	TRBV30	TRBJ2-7	CAWSPPGYEQYF	TGTGCCTGGAGTCCCCCGGGATACGAGCAGTACTTC
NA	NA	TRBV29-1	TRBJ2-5	CSGGQETQYF	TGCAGCGGGGGTCAAGAGACCCAGTACTTC
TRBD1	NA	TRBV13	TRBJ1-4	CASSFRQGVWDF	TGTGCCAGCAGCTTCCGACAGGGAGTTTGGGATTTT
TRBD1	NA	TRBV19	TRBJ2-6	CASSLHQDREGSGANVLTF	TGTGCCAGTAGTCTTCACCAGGACAGGGAAGGGTCTGGGGCCAACGTCCTGACTTTC
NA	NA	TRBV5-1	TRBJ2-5	CASSLPGLETQYF	TGCGCCAGCAGCTTGCCAGGGTTGGAGACCCAGTACTTC
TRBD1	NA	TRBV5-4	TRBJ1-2	CASSFQDRDQGYTF	TGTGCCAGCAGCTTCCAGGACAGGGATCAGGGCTACACCTTC
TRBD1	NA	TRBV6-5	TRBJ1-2	CASSFPQGESYGYTF	TGTGCCAGCAGTTTCCCACAGGGGGAAAGCTATGGCTACACCTTC
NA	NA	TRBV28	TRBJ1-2	CASSFHNYGYTF	TGTGCCAGCAGTTTCCATAACTATGGCTACACCTTC
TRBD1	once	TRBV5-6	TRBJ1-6	CASSSDRENSPLHF	TGTGCCAGCAGCTCCGACAGGGAGAATTCACCCCTCCACTTT
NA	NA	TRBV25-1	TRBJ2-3	CASSGGVPDTQYF	TGTGCCAGCAGTGGCGGTGTTCCAGATACGCAGTATTTT
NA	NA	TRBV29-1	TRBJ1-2	CSVEDPGGYGYTF	TGCAGCGTTGAAGATCCAGGAGGCTATGGCTACACCTTC
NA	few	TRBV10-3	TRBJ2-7	CAISEGYEQYF	TGTGCCATCAGTGAAGGTTACGAGCAGTACTTC
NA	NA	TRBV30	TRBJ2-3	CAWAPADTQYF	TGTGCCTGGGCCCCGGCAGATACGCAGTATTTT
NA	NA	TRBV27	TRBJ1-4	CASSLMQRGEKLFF	TGTGCCAGCAGTTTGATGCAGAGGGGTGAAAAACTGTTTTTT